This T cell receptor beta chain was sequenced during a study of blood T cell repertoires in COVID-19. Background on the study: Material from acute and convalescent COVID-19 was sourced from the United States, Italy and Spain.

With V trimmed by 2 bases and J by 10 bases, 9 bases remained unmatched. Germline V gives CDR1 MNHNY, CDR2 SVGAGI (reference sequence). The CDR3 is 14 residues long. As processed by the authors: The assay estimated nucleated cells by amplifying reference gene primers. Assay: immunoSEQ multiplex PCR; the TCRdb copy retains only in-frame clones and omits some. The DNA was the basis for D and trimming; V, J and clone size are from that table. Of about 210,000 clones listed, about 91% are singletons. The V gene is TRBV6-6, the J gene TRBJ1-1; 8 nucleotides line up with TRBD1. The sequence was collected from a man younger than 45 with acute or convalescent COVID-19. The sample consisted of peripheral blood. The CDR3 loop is CASSYLGQGSGAFF. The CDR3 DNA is TGTGCCAGCAGTTACCTAGGACAGGGAAGTGGAGCTTTCTTT.